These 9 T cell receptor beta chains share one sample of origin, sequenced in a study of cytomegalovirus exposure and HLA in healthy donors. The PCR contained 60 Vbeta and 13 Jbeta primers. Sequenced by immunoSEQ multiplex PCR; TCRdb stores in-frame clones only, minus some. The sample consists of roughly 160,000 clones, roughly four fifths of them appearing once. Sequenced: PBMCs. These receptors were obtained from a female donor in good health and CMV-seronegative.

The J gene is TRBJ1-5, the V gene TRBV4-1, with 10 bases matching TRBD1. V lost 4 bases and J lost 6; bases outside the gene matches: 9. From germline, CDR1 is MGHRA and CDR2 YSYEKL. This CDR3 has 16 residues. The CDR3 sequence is CASSPWTGGSSQPQHF. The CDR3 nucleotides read TGCGCCAGCAGCCCCTGGACAGGGGGATCGAGTCAGCCCCAGCATTTT.

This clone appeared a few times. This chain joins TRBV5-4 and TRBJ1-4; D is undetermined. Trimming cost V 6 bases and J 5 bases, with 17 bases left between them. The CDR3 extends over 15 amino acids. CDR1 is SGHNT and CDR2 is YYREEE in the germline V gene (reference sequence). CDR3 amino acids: CASTSSRTGNEKLFF. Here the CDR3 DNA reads TGTGCCAGCACCTCATCCCGGACGGGGAATGAAAAACTGTTTTTT.

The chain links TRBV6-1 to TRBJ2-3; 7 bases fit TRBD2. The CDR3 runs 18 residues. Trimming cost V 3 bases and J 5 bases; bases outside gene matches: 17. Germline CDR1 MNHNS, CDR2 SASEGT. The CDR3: CASSEAAGSGGRGDTQYF. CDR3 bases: TGTGCCAGCAGTGAGGCCGCGGGGAGCGGAGGGAGGGGAGATACGCAGTATTTT.

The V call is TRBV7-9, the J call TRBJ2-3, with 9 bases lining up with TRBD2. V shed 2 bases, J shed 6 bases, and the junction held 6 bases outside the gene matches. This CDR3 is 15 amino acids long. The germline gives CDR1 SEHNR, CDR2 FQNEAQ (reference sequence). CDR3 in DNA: TGTGCCAGCAGCTTAACGCGGGAGGGCTGGGATACGCAGTATTTT. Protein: CASSLTREGWDTQYF.

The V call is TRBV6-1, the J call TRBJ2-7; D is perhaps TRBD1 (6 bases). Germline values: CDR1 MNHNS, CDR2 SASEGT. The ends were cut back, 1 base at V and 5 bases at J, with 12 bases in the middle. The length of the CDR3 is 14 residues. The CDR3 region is CASSEGNRDNEQYF. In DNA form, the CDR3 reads TGTGCCAGCAGTGAAGGGAACAGGGACAACGAGCAGTACTTC.

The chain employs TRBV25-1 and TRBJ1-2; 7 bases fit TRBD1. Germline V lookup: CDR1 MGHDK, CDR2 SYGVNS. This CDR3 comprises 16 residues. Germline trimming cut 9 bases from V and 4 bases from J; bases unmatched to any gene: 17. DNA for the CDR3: TGTGCCAGTCGCCGGGACAGTAGCCCGCCCTCCTATGGCTACACCTTC. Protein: CASRRDSSPPSYGYTF.

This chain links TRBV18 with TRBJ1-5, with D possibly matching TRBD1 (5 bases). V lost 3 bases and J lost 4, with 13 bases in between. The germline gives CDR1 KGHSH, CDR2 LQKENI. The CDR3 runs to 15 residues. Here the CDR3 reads CASSPDSPLNQPQHF. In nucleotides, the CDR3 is TGTGCCAGCTCACCTGACAGCCCCTTAAATCAGCCCCAGCATTTT.

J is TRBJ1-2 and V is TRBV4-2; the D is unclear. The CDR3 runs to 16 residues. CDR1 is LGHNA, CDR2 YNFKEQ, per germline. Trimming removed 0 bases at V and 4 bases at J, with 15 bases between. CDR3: CASSQDPATRSYGYTF. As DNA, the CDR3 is TGTGCCAGCAGCCAAGATCCGGCTACAAGGAGCTATGGCTACACCTTC.

CDR3 amino acids: CASSEIGQGGDEQYF. The CDR3 nucleotides read TGTGCCAGCAGTGAGATCGGACAGGGTGGCGACGAGCAGTACTTC. The chain couples TRBV6-1 to TRBJ2-7, with 8 bases fitting TRBD1. V shed 3 bases and J 5 bases; nucleotides not matched to a gene: 9. The CDR3 extends over 15 amino acids. CDR1 and CDR2 from the germline V gene are MNHNS and SASEGT.